Below are 24 T cell receptor beta chains sequenced from a single sample in a study of blood T cell repertoires in COVID-19. Using immunoSEQ multiplex PCR, the repertoire was profiled, and TCRdb retains in-frame clones only, with some absent. The repertoire consists of about 160,000 clones, with roughly 81% occurring once and the leading ten covering about 1%. Sequences were obtained from peripheral blood. The receptor source for this set is a middle-aged man with acute or convalescent COVID-19.

This clone was counted a single time. CDR3 bases: TGTGCCAGCAGTGAAATGCGGGGGGCCATGTACAATGAGCAGTTCTTC. Translating it yields CASSEMRGAMYNEQFF. V gene TRBV2 combines with J gene TRBJ2-1; TRBD2 aligns across 8 bases. The CDR3 loop spans 16 amino acids. The trim removed 2 bases at V and 4 bases at J, leaving 7 bases unmatched. Per the germline V gene, CDR1 is SNHLY and CDR2 is FYNNEI.

The J gene is TRBJ1-3, the V gene TRBV5-8, with TRBD1 matching 8 bases. Germline CDR1 SGHTS, CDR2 YDEGEE. V shed 4 bases, J shed 0 bases, and the junction held 3 bases outside the gene matches. This CDR3 has 15 amino acids. Written as DNA, the CDR3 is TGTGCCAGCAGCAGACAGGGGAGCTCTGGAAACACCATATATTTT. Its translation is CASSRQGSSGNTIYF.

The chain uses TRBV27 and TRBJ1-2, with D tentatively TRBD1 (6 bases). Germline CDR1 and CDR2: MNHEY and SMNVEV (reference sequence). The CDR3 covers 13 residues. V was clipped by 2 bases and J by 6 bases, with 10 bases between them. The CDR3 loop is CASSLRGGNGYTF. CDR3 bases: TGTGCCAGCAGTTTACGAGGGGGAAATGGCTACACCTTC.

This rearrangement joins TRBV19 to TRBJ1-2, with 8 bases identical to TRBD1. CDR1 and CDR2 from the germline V gene are LNHDA and SQIVND (reference sequence). The length of the CDR3 is 16 residues. With V trimmed by 6 bases and J by 0 bases, 9 bases remained unmatched. CDR3 in amino acids: CASRLSRGQANYGYTF. The CDR3 bases are TGTGCCAGTAGGCTTAGCCGGGGACAGGCTAACTATGGCTACACCTTC.

This chain uses TRBV30 with TRBJ1-2, with TRBD1 matching over 7 bases. The length of the CDR3 is 14 residues. V shed 5 bases, J shed 8 bases, and the junction held 14 bases outside the gene matches. Germline lookup yields CDR1 GTSNPN and CDR2 SVGIG (reference sequence). In DNA, the CDR3 is TGTGCCTGGGCTAATTGGGACAGTCTTAGGGGCTACACCTTC. As protein: CAWANWDSLRGYTF.

This clone showed up just once. This chain joins TRBV5-1 and TRBJ2-3; 9 bases fit TRBD2. V dropped 4 bases and J dropped 6; count of bases not matched to a gene: 6. CDR3 length equals 14 residues. Germline loops: CDR1 SGHRS, CDR2 YFSETQ. The CDR3 bases are TGCGCCAGCAGCGTAGCGGGGGTCCCTGATACGCAGTATTTT. Amino acid sequence: CASSVAGVPDTQYF.

V is TRBV2 and J is TRBJ1-2; D is unclear. Germline-derived CDR1 and CDR2 are SNHLY and FYNNEI. This CDR3 spans 14 amino acids. With 3 bases removed from V and 1 base from J, the gap between germline ends came to 9 bases. The CDR3 DNA sequence: TGTGCCAGCAGTGAGGGCAAATTTAACTATGGCTACACCTTC. It yields the protein CASSEGKFNYGYTF.

The CDR3 loop reads CASSLRGFNSPLHF. The DNA for the CDR3 is TGTGCCAGCAGCTTAAGAGGGTTTAATTCACCCCTCCACTTT. The J gene is TRBJ1-6, the V gene TRBV7-3; D gene uncertain. There are 14 residues in the CDR3. Germline lookup yields CDR1 SGHTA and CDR2 FQGTGA. Trimming shortened V by 1 base and J by 6 bases, and 7 bases separated the two germline ends.

This chain connects TRBV9 to TRBJ2-2, with 9 bases matching TRBD2. CDR1 SGDLS and CDR2 YYNGEE come from the germline V gene. CDR3 length: 18 amino acids. The junction had 6 bases not matched to a gene; V was cut back by 0 bases and J by 0 bases. The CDR3 bases are TGTGCCAGCAGCGTAGAGGCTAGCGGGGATCCGAACACCGGGGAGCTGTTTTTT. This codes for CASSVEASGDPNTGELFF.

This clone has at least ten counts. V and J are TRBV19 and TRBJ2-1; 10 bases map to TRBD1. The CDR3 contains 15 residues. CDR1 and CDR2 (germline): LNHDA, SQIVND (reference sequence). V lost 8 bases to trimming and J lost 7 bases; unmatched junction nucleotides: 11. The CDR3 sequence is CASSTAGQGINEQFF. CDR3 in DNA: TGTGCCAGTTCTACCGCGGGACAGGGGATAAATGAGCAGTTCTTC.

The rearrangement uses TRBV19 and TRBJ1-5; 8 bases agree with TRBD1. Germline lookup yields CDR1 LNHDA and CDR2 SQIVND (reference sequence). The CDR3 length is 17 residues. The ends lost 9 bases at V and 2 bases at J; junction bases unmatched: 15. The chain's CDR3 is CARPPATGAVGNQPQHF. CDR3 sequence (DNA): TGTGCCAGACCTCCTGCGACAGGGGCGGTGGGCAATCAGCCCCAGCATTTT.

This clone showed up just once. This chain joins TRBV21-1 and TRBJ1-1. TRBV21-1 is flagged as a pseudogene. CDR3 length: 14 amino acids. The CDR3 DNA is TGTGCCAGCAGCAAAGTCGTCTGGAACACTGAAGCTTTCTTT. Translating it yields CASSKVVWNTEAFF.

The chain links TRBV5-6 to TRBJ1-5; TRBD1 aligns across 11 bases. This CDR3 spans 16 amino acids. J gave up 11 bases and V 3 bases, and 13 bases lay outside the gene matches. Germline CDR1 and CDR2: SGHDT and YYEEEE. CDR3 coding DNA: TGTGCCAGCAGCTCCCAGGACAGGGGGCATATAGAGGCCCAGCATTTT. As protein: CASSSQDRGHIEAQHF.

The chain recombines TRBV28 with TRBJ2-7, with 7 bases aligning to TRBD1. Germline V gives CDR1 MDHEN, CDR2 SYDVKM. This CDR3 comprises 16 residues. Trimming cost V 5 bases and J 7 bases; bases outside gene matches: 17. CDR3 coding DNA: TGTGCCAGCAGTCCCCTACCCGGGACAGCTGCGGGTGAGCAGTACTTC. Translated, it gives CASSPLPGTAAGEQYF.

This sequence joins TRBV5-1 and TRBJ2-6; D ambiguous. V lost 4 bases and J lost 1, with 9 bases in between. This CDR3 region has 15 residues. The V gene's germline CDR1 is SGHRS and CDR2 YFSETQ. The CDR3 DNA reads as TGCGCCAGCAGCCCGGGTGATTCTGGGGCCAACGTCCTGACTTTC. Translating it yields CASSPGDSGANVLTF.

The CDR3 DNA sequence: TGCGCCAGCAGCTTAGACGGACATGCAACTAATGAAAAACTGTTTTTT. It codes for CASSLDGHATNEKLFF. The rearrangement joins TRBV5-1 to TRBJ1-4, with D maybe TRBD1 (5 bases). The V gene's germline CDR1 is SGHRS and CDR2 YFSETQ. CDR3 size: 16 residues. V was pared by 2 bases and J by 0 bases, with 11 bases between. Filled out from reference TRBV5-1 and TRBJ1-4, the complete variable domain reads KAGVTQTPRYLIKTRGQQVTLSCSPISGHRSVSWYQQTPGQGLQFLFEYFSETQRNKGNFPGRFSGRQFSNSRSEMNVSTLELGDSALYLCASSLDGHATNEKLFFGSGTQLSVL.

The chain joins TRBV9 to TRBJ1-3; D gene unclear. The CDR3 runs to 15 residues. CDR1 is SGDLS, CDR2 YYNGEE, per germline. With 3 bases removed from V and 2 bases from J, the gap between germline ends came to 12 bases. The chain's CDR3 is CASSGGRAPGNTIYF. In DNA, the CDR3 is TGTGCCAGCAGCGGAGGGAGGGCTCCTGGAAACACCATATATTTT.

This clone has a handful of counts. The chain employs TRBV27 and TRBJ1-1, with no clear D. The V gene lost 4 bases and the J gene lost 11 bases, with 17 bases spanning the gap. Germline CDR1 MNHEY, CDR2 SMNVEV (reference sequence). The CDR3 extends over 13 amino acids. The CDR3 spells CASSWRPGDTAFF. The CDR3 nucleotides read TGTGCCAGCAGTTGGCGGCCCGGAGATACGGCTTTCTTT.

The chain employs TRBV9 and TRBJ1-2, with TRBD1 matching 9 bases. Germline CDR1 reads SGDLS; CDR2 reads YYNGEE. Trimming cost V 0 bases and J 8 bases; bases outside gene matches: 5. The CDR3 is 14 amino acids. The CDR3, as DNA: TGTGCCAGCAGCGTAGGGGGACAGGGTCGCGGCTACACCTTC. It codes for CASSVGGQGRGYTF.

The chain links TRBV6-5 to TRBJ1-5; the D is unclear. This CDR3 comprises 13 residues. V lost 2 bases and J 11 bases, leaving 13 bases between the germline ends. The germline V gene has CDR1 MNHEY and CDR2 SVGAGI. The CDR3 sequence is CASSYRLDGAQHF. DNA of the CDR3: TGTGCCAGCAGTTACCGACTCGATGGAGCCCAGCATTTT.

This chain links TRBV6-1 with TRBJ2-5, with 7 bases lining up with TRBD2. The trim removed 0 bases at V and 2 bases at J, leaving 12 bases unmatched. Looked up from germline, CDR1 is MNHNS and CDR2 is SASEGT. The CDR3 contains 18 residues. CDR3 amino acids: CASSEARLADVSQETQYF. The CDR3, as DNA: TGTGCCAGCAGTGAAGCGCGACTAGCTGACGTATCACAAGAGACCCAGTACTTC.

The chain uses TRBV28 and TRBJ2-7, with TRBD1 matching over 7 bases. The germline V gene has CDR1 MDHEN and CDR2 SYDVKM. J gave up 2 bases and V 3 bases, and 1 base lay outside the gene matches. The CDR3 length is 13 residues. The CDR3 region has the DNA TGTGCCAGCAGTTTCCAGGGGGCCTACGAGCAGTACTTC. Translating gives CASSFQGAYEQYF.

Only one count was recorded for this clone. V usage is TRBV11-3 and J usage is TRBJ2-2, with a possible D match to TRBD2 (7 bases). CDR1 is SGHNT, CDR2 YENEEA, per germline. V was cut by 8 bases and J by 2 bases, with 15 bases left in between. The CDR3 contains 15 residues. The CDR3 DNA follows: TGTGCCAGCTCCCCCGGGGGGCTTAACACCGGGGAGCTGTTTTTT. Its protein product is CASSPGGLNTGELFF.

The J gene is TRBJ1-1, the V gene TRBV18, with 8 bases identical to TRBD1. The CDR3 loop spans 12 amino acids. Germline loops: CDR1 KGHSH, CDR2 LQKENI. V trimming: 5 bases; J trimming: 6 bases; junction bases outside the gene matches: 2. CDR3 nucleotides: TGTGCCAGCTCAGGACAGGGACCTGAAGCTTTCTTT. This codes for CASSGQGPEAFF.